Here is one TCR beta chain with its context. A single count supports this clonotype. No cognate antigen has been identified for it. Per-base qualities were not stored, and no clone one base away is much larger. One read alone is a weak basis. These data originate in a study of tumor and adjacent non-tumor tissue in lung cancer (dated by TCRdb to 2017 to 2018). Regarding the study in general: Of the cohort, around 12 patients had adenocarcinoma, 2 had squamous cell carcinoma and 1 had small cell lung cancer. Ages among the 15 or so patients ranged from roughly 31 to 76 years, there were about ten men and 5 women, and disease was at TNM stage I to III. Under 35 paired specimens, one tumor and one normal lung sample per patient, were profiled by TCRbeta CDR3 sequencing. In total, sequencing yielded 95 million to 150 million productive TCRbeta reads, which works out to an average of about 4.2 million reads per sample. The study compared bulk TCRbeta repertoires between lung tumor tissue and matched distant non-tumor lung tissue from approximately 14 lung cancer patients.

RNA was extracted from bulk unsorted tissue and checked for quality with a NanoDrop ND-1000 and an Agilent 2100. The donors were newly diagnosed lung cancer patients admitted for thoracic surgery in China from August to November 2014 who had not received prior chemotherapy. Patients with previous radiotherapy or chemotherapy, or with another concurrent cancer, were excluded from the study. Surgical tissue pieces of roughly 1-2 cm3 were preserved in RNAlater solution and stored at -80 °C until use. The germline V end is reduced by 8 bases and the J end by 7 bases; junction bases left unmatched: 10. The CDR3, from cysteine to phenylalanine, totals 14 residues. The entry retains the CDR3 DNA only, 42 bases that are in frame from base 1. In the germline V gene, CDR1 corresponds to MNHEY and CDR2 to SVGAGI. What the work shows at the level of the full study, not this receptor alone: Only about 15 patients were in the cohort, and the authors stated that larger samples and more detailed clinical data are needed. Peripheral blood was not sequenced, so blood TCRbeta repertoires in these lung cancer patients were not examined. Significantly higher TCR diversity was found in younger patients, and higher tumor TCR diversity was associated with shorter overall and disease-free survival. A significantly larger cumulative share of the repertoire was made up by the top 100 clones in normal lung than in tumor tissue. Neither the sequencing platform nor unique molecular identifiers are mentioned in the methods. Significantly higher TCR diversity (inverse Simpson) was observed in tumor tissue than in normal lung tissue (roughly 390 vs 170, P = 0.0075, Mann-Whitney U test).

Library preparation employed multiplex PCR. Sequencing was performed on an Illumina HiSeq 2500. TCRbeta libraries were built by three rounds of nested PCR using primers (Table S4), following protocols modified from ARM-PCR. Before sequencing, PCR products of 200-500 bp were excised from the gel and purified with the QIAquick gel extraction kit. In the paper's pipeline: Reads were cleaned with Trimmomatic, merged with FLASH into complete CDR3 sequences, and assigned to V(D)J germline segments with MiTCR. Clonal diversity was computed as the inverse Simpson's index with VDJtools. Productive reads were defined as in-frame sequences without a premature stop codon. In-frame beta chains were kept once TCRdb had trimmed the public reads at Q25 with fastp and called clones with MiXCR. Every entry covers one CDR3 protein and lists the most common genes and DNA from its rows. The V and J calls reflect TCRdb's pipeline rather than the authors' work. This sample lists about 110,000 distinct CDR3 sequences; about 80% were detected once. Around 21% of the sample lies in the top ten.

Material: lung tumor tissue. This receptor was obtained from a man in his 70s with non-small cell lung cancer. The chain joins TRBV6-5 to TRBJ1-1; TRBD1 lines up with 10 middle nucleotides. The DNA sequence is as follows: TGTGCCAGCGACCAGACAGGGGGCCGTCGTGAAGCTTTCTTT. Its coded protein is CASDQTGGRREAFF.